Reported below is one T cell receptor (beta chain). The same CDR3 arises from other DNA sequences in this sample as well. These data come from a study of shared clonotypes between healthy human individuals. At the level of the study: The study used three CD4 naive, three CD4 memory, two CD8 naive and one CD8 memory plate per donor.

Measured with immunoSEQ multiplex PCR; TCRdb has only the in-frame clones, and not every one. The table has roughly 1,500,000 clones, approximately 98.5% seen once; the top ten hold over 0.3%. From germline, CDR1 is GTSNPN and CDR2 SVGIG (reference sequence). V lost 4 bases and J lost 6, with 6 bases in between. The CDR3 is made up of 11 amino acids. Partitioning of CD4+ cells yielded a CD45RA+ naive subset and a CD45RA-negative memory subset. The chain employs TRBV30 and TRBJ2-2; no clear D. The sequenced sample was naive CD4+ T cells sorted from blood. Subset specified: CD45RA+ positively selected. This TCR was sampled from a man aged 25-40 years in good health. CDR3 sequence reads: CAWNRPGELFF. The CDR3 coding sequence is TGTGCCTGGAACCGCCCCGGGGAGCTGTTTTTT.